The clone carrying this TCR beta chain was detected a few times. Its antigen is still unknown. Time point: sample taken at primary tumor resection. This sample is drawn from a study of spatial heterogeneity in lung cancer. Across the whole study: A consistent excess of beta-chain over alpha-chain sequences was detected. The mean occurrence of each unique TCR and UMI combination in raw reads exceeded ten.

TCRdb reanalysed the 5' RACE reads using MiXCR and keeps one entry per CDR3 protein. The sample records around 18,000 distinct CDR3 sequences, about 6% being singletons. General study findings and limits: One measure, the expanded intratumoral alpha and beta TCR count, tracked tumor mutation counts.

This sequence was found in a female donor with early-stage non-small cell lung cancer. The sequences come from lung tumor tissue, collected at surgery.

The CDR3 DNA reads TGTGCCAGCAGTTCCAGACGTACTAGCACAGATACGCAGTATTTT. Translation gives CASSSRRTSTDTQYF. The chain recombines TRBV5-6 with TRBJ2-3; D not certain. Germline CDR1 SGHDT, CDR2 YYEEEE. This CDR3 comprises 15 residues. The germline V and J ends were trimmed by 5 bases and 0 bases, with 13 bases remaining between them.